These 23 T cell receptor beta chains share one sample of origin, sequenced in a study of OX40 agonist ivuxolimab in advanced cancers. Data came from immunoSEQ multiplex PCR; TCRdb stores just in-frame clones and leaves some out. The sample holds more than 80,000 clones; 85% to 95% are singletons and the top ten take over 0.2%. The sample here was CD4+ or CD8+ T cells sorted from blood, taken in a trial of the OX40 agonist ivuxolimab. These receptors were obtained from an adult with an advanced solid tumor such as melanoma, head and neck, liver or kidney cancer.

The chain recombines TRBV6-8 with TRBJ1-5; 7 bases match TRBD1. The CDR3 totals 14 residues. V was pared by 8 bases and J by 7 bases, with 11 bases of the junction left unmatched. CDR1 MNHGY and CDR2 SAAAGT come from the germline V gene. This CDR3 is CASREYRGNQPQHF. CDR3 nucleotide sequence: TGTGCCAGCCGGGAATACAGGGGTAACCAGCCCCAGCATTTT.

This chain uses TRBV4-1 with TRBJ1-5; the match to TRBD1 covers 9 bases. V was clipped by 1 base and J by 3 bases; unmatched bases: 4. The germline gives CDR1 MGHRA, CDR2 YSYEKL. CDR3 length: 16 residues. The chain's CDR3 is CASSQGTGDSNQPQHF. For the CDR3, the DNA is TGCGCCAGCAGCCAAGGGACAGGGGATTCCAATCAGCCCCAGCATTTT.

V usage is TRBV19 and J usage is TRBJ2-3; 7 nucleotides agree with TRBD1. The CDR3 runs to 19 residues. Germline-derived CDR1 and CDR2 are LNHDA and SQIVND (reference sequence). V lost 0 bases to trimming and J lost 8 bases; unmatched junction nucleotides: 20. The CDR3 here is CASSIDRKPGQRDVATQYF. Here the CDR3 DNA reads TGTGCCAGTAGTATAGATCGGAAACCGGGACAGCGTGATGTGGCTACGCAGTATTTT.

This rearrangement joins TRBV2 to TRBJ1-3, with D uncertain. The CDR3 is 12 amino acids. V lost 8 bases and J lost 4, with 9 bases in between. In germline, CDR1 is SNHLY, CDR2 FYNNEI. The CDR3 DNA follows: TGTGCCAGCTCCATCGGGGGAAACACCATATATTTT. This gives the protein CASSIGGNTIYF.

V is TRBV28 and J is TRBJ1-4; the D is unclear. V shed 4 bases and J shed 7 bases, with 10 bases lying between them. This CDR3 comprises 13 residues. Germline V gives CDR1 MDHEN, CDR2 SYDVKM. CDR3 protein: CASSSELGEKLFF. As DNA, the CDR3 is TGTGCCAGCAGTTCAGAACTTGGTGAAAAACTGTTTTTT.

The rearrangement uses TRBV6-5 and TRBJ1-2, with 10 bases lining up with TRBD1. Germline lookup yields CDR1 MNHEY and CDR2 SVGAGI. The J segment lost 3 bases and the V segment lost 7 bases, leaving 8 bases of the junction unmatched. There are 15 residues in the CDR3. The CDR3 sequence: CASIPRTGGDYGYTF. CDR3 in DNA: TGTGCCAGCATCCCCCGGACAGGGGGGGACTATGGCTACACCTTC.

About this clone: Relative to the germline gene, one junction end is altered; a read error may explain this. The V and J genes are TRBV2 and TRBJ1-1; D gene uncertain. There are 13 residues in the CDR3. The germline V gene has CDR1 SNHLY and CDR2 FYNNEI. CDR3 nucleotide sequence: TGTGCCTGCAGAATTGACATGAACACTGAAGCTTTCTTT. Translating it yields CACRIDMNTEAFF.

V is TRBV30 and J is TRBJ1-1; D remains ambiguous. Trimming shortened V by 8 bases and J by 0 bases, and 10 bases separated the two germline ends. From germline, CDR1 is GTSNPN and CDR2 SVGIG (reference sequence). CDR3 length equals 12 residues. CDR3 bases: TGTGCCGGGTGGAGAATGAACACTGAAGCTTTCTTT. Protein product: CAGWRMNTEAFF.

V usage is TRBV4-2 and J usage is TRBJ2-5; no reliable D call. Germline CDR1 reads LGHNA; CDR2 reads YNFKEQ. CDR3 length: 13 amino acids. Trimming removed 1 base from V and 4 bases from J, with 7 bases in between. This chain's CDR3 is CASSQGFLETQYF. The CDR3 DNA reads TGTGCCAGCAGCCAAGGTTTTTTAGAGACCCAGTACTTC.

The J gene is TRBJ2-5, the V gene TRBV6-5; D is unresolved. Germline values: CDR1 MNHEY, CDR2 SVGAGI. The V and J ends lost 5 bases and 2 bases respectively, with 9 bases between them. CDR3 size: 13 residues. The CDR3 DNA is TGTGCCAGCAGTCAAGATTATCAAGAGACCCAGTACTTC. It yields the protein CASSQDYQETQYF.

The chain links TRBV9 to TRBJ2-2; D not resolved. The V end lost 0 bases, the J end lost 3 bases, and 6 bases lay between the germline ends. Germline V gene data show CDR1 as SGDLS and CDR2 as YYNGEE. The CDR3 spans 14 residues. CDR3 nucleotide sequence: TGTGCCAGCAGCGTAGGGTGGGACACCGGGGAGCTGTTTTTT. It codes for CASSVGWDTGELFF.

In the case of this clone: Other DNA sequences of this sample code for an identical CDR3. This chain uses TRBV5-4 with TRBJ2-3; D not certain. The CDR3 runs 11 residues. From germline, CDR1 is SGHNT and CDR2 YYREEE (reference sequence). Trimming removed 4 bases at V and 0 bases at J, with 0 bases between. In DNA form, the CDR3 reads TGTGCCAGCAGCAGCACAGATACGCAGTATTTT. Protein: CASSSTDTQYF.

The chain uses TRBV9 and TRBJ2-3, with no clear D. This CDR3 spans 14 amino acids. CDR1 SGDLS and CDR2 YYNGEE come from the germline V gene. V was trimmed by 3 bases and J by 6 bases, leaving 14 bases between them. CDR3 in amino acids: CASSANPVLDTQYF. DNA for the CDR3: TGTGCCAGCAGCGCAAACCCGGTCTTGGATACGCAGTATTTT.

The chain uses TRBV27 and TRBJ2-5; D gene unclear. V was pared by 8 bases and J by 5 bases, with 18 bases between. The V gene's germline CDR1 is MNHEY and CDR2 SMNVEV (reference sequence). This CDR3 spans 14 amino acids. The CDR3 spells CASQKSWLGETQYF. The CDR3 DNA follows: TGTGCCAGCCAAAAATCCTGGTTGGGGGAGACCCAGTACTTC.

The chain carries TRBV9 and TRBJ2-3, with TRBD2 matching over 10 bases. The trim removed 0 bases at V and 2 bases at J, leaving 3 bases unmatched. The CDR3 has 16 residues. Germline values: CDR1 SGDLS, CDR2 YYNGEE. CDR3 sequence (DNA): TGTGCCAGCAGCGTAGGAGCGGGGGGGTACACAGATACGCAGTATTTT. Translating gives CASSVGAGGYTDTQYF.

The chain links TRBV9 to TRBJ2-3; 15 positions agree with TRBD2. The CDR3 sequence is 17 residues long. The junction had 7 bases not matched to a gene; V was cut back by 3 bases and J by 5 bases. Germline-derived CDR1 and CDR2 are SGDLS and YYNGEE. This CDR3 is CASSAGTSGRWGDTQYF. DNA for the CDR3: TGTGCCAGCAGCGCCGGGACTAGCGGGAGGTGGGGAGATACGCAGTATTTT.

The gene calls are TRBV6-5 and TRBJ2-7; D not resolved. CDR3 length equals 15 residues. The germline V gene has CDR1 MNHEY and CDR2 SVGAGI. Trimming removed 0 bases from V and 2 bases from J, with 11 bases in between. The DNA of the CDR3 is TGTGCCAGCAGTTACTCGATGCGGTCCACCTACGAGCAGTACTTC. Amino acids: CASSYSMRSTYEQYF.

The CDR3 protein is CASSPTGNPYNEQFF. The CDR3 nucleotides read TGCGCCAGCAGTCCCACAGGGAACCCCTACAATGAGCAGTTCTTC. V gene TRBV5-1 combines with J gene TRBJ2-1, with D maybe TRBD1 (6 bases). The V end was cut by 5 bases, the J end by 2 bases, with 14 bases between. The CDR3 spans 15 residues. The germline CDR1 and CDR2 sequences are SGHRS and YFSETQ.

The rearrangement joins TRBV30 to TRBJ2-2; TRBD1 is a possible D gene (5 bases). The V end was cut by 4 bases, the J end by 0 bases, with 9 bases between. The CDR3 consists of 14 residues. CDR1 and CDR2 (germline): GTSNPN, SVGIG (reference sequence). The chain's CDR3 is CAWNRQTNTGELFF. The CDR3 DNA reads as TGTGCCTGGAACCGACAGACGAACACCGGGGAGCTGTTTTTT. Variable domain in full (rest from reference TRBV30 and TRBJ2-2): SQTIHQWPATLVQPVGSPLSLECTVEGTSNPNLYWYRQAAGRGLQLLFYSVGIGQISSEVPQNLSASRPQDRQFILSSKKLLLSDSGFYLCAWNRQTNTGELFFGEGSRLTVL.

This rearrangement joins TRBV30 to TRBJ1-5; TRBD1 matches 7 bases. V shed 2 bases and J 4 bases; nucleotides not matched to a gene: 5. CDR3 size: 14 residues. Germline CDR1 is GTSNPN and CDR2 is SVGIG (reference sequence). The DNA for the CDR3 is TGTGCCTGGAGTTACTCAGGGGGGAATCAGCCCCAGCATTTT. This gives the protein CAWSYSGGNQPQHF.

This chain joins TRBV5-4 and TRBJ1-1, with D unclear. Trimming removed 0 bases from V and 6 bases from J, with 15 bases in between. This CDR3 has 15 residues. Germline CDR1 reads SGHNT; CDR2 reads YYREEE (reference sequence). The CDR3 reads CASSLELAPGAEAFF. CDR3 DNA: TGTGCCAGCAGCTTGGAACTGGCACCCGGGGCTGAAGCTTTCTTT.

This clone is a singleton in its sample. The chain combines TRBV5-1 with TRBJ2-3; TRBD1 matches at 9 bases. Trimming took 5 bases from V and 4 from J; bases not matched to a gene: 8. CDR3 length: 15 amino acids. The V gene's germline CDR1 is SGHRS and CDR2 YFSETQ. The CDR3 is CASRNPQGAADTQYF. Here the CDR3 DNA reads TGCGCCAGCAGGAACCCACAGGGGGCTGCAGATACGCAGTATTTT.

Only one count was recorded for this clone. This chain links TRBV5-1 with TRBJ2-1; either TRBD1 or TRBD2 may fit D (5 bases each). Germline CDR1 and CDR2: SGHRS and YFSETQ. The CDR3 sequence is 15 residues long. The V end was cut by 2 bases, the J end by 4 bases, with 13 bases between. CDR3 sequence reads: CASSLLGTSYNEQFF. CDR3 bases: TGCGCCAGCAGCTTACTCGGGACCTCATACAATGAGCAGTTCTTC.